This TCR beta chain was identified during a study of post-analysis software for immune sequencing data. Study information: Clinical courses comprised relapsing-remitting, secondary progressive and progressive-relapsing multiple sclerosis. Notes on the study in general: Strong co-clustering by F measure was seen for same-batch samples. Controls significantly exceeded multiple sclerosis patients in normalized Chao1 diversity. Patients had higher frequencies than controls of five TRBV segments, including TRBV5-6, TRBV5-1 and TRBV20-1.

Every TCR beta cDNA library bore unique molecular identifiers. A population of 1 to 10 million T cells gave rise to approximately 500,000 cDNA molecules. TCRdb called the PCR reads again in MiXCR, with one record for every CDR3 protein. The data hold more than 450,000 distinct CDR3 sequences, with approximately 34% observed a single time. J lost 7 bases, V lost 6 bases, and 7 bases had no gene match. Per the germline V gene, CDR1 is SQVTM and CDR2 is ANQGSEA. This CDR3 is built from 13 residues. This clonotype was seen only a few times. Its cognate antigen is unknown. The receptor's source is a girl aged 2-17 years with multiple sclerosis. The source material was blood. V usage is TRBV29-1 and J usage is TRBJ2-1; 9 nucleotides align to TRBD1. The DNA for the CDR3 is TGCAGCGTACGACGGGACAGGGTGAATGAGCAGTTCTTC. Translating gives CSVRRDRVNEQFF.